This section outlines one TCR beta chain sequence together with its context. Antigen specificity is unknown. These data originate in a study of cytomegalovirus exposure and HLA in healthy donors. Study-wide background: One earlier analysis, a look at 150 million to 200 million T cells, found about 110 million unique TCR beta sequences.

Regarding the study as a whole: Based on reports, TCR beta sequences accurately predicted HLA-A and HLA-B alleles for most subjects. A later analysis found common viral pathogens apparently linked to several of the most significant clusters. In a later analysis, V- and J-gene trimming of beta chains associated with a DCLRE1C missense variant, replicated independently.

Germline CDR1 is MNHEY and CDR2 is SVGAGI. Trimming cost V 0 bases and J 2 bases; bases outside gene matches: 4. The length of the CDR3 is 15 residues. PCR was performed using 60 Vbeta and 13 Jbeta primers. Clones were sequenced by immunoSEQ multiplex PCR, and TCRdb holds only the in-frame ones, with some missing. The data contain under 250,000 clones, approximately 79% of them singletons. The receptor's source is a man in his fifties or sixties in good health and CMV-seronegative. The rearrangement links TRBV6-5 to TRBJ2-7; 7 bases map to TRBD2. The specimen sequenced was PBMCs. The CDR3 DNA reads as TGTGCCAGCAGTTACTCGAGCGGGGCCACCTACGAGCAGTACTTC. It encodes CASSYSSGATYEQYF.